The 14 T cell receptor beta chains presented below share a single source sample, sequenced in a study of blood T cell repertoires in COVID-19. TCRdb keeps only in-frame clones here, not all; method: immunoSEQ multiplex PCR. The sample consists of 86,000 or so clones, roughly 91% of them appearing once. The specimen was peripheral blood. The receptors come from a woman between 45 and 60 years old in a cohort sampled during active COVID-19.

V usage is TRBV25-1 and J usage is TRBJ2-5, with TRBD1 as a possible D gene (5 bases). The V end lost 2 bases, the J end lost 1 base, and 11 bases lay between the germline ends. Germline lookup yields CDR1 MGHDK and CDR2 SYGVNS. The CDR3 runs 15 residues. CDR3 bases: TGTGCCAGCAGTGAAGACAGACCTTTCCAAGAGACCCAGTACTTC. It codes for CASSEDRPFQETQYF.

The V and J genes are TRBV11-2 and TRBJ2-5; TRBD2 might be the D (5 bases). Germline-derived CDR1 and CDR2 are SGHAT and FQNNGV. The V gene lost 0 bases and the J gene lost 2 bases, with 7 bases spanning the gap. The CDR3 is 14 residues long. The CDR3 loop is CASSLDRTQETQYF. In nucleotides, the CDR3 is TGTGCCAGCAGCTTAGATCGGACTCAAGAGACCCAGTACTTC.

The V and J genes are TRBV10-3 and TRBJ1-2; the D is unclear. Between the trimmed V and J ends, which lost 3 bases and 0 bases, there was a span of 11 bases. Germline CDR1 reads ENHRY; CDR2 reads SYGVKD. There are 15 residues in the CDR3. CDR3 protein: CAISDQALPNYGYTF. In nucleotides, the CDR3 is TGTGCCATCAGTGACCAGGCTCTCCCTAACTATGGCTACACCTTC.

This chain joins TRBV28 and TRBJ2-1, with D possibly TRBD1 on 5 matching bases. V lost 1 base and J 12 bases, leaving 10 bases between the germline ends. The CDR3 extends over 12 amino acids. Looked up from germline, CDR1 is MDHEN and CDR2 is SYDVKM. CDR3 nucleotide sequence: TGTGCCAGCAGTTTATACGTTGACAGGCAGTTCTTC. Translating gives CASSLYVDRQFF.

This chain links TRBV7-2 with TRBJ2-4; the match to TRBD2 covers 14 bases. The CDR3 spans 17 residues. The trim removed 3 bases at V and 8 bases at J, leaving 9 bases unmatched. The germline V gene has CDR1 SGHTA and CDR2 FQGNSA. The CDR3 protein is CASSFGLAGGGGDIQYF. The CDR3 DNA reads as TGTGCCAGCAGCTTCGGACTAGCGGGGGGCGGCGGAGACATTCAGTACTTC.

On this clone: Its ends do not fully match the called genes, so a read error is possible. CDR3 coding DNA: TGTGCCAGCAGCCAATCACCGGGACAGGGCCCTCCGTTT. Its translation: CASSQSPGQGPPF. This chain joins TRBV16 and TRBJ1-1; 9 bases match TRBD1. CDR1 is KGHSY and CDR2 is FQNENV in the germline V gene. The CDR3 length is 13 residues.

The V call is TRBV10-2, the J call TRBJ2-7, with 9 bases aligning to TRBD1. CDR1 and CDR2 from the germline V gene are WSHSY and SAAADI. The J segment lost 3 bases and the V segment lost 6 bases, leaving 9 bases of the junction unmatched. There are 15 residues in the CDR3. Here the CDR3 reads CASRTRDRDVYEQYF. The CDR3 DNA sequence: TGCGCCAGCAGGACCCGGGACAGGGATGTCTACGAGCAGTACTTC.

The CDR3 is CAWSVPPGTDTQYF. CDR3 nucleotides: TGTGCCTGGAGTGTACCGCCGGGCACAGATACGCAGTATTTT. J is TRBJ2-3 and V is TRBV30; unclear D gene. Trimming left V 0 bases short and J 1 base short, with 8 bases between. This CDR3 is 14 amino acids long. Per germline, CDR1 GTSNPN and CDR2 SVGIG (reference sequence).

The chain uses TRBV9 and TRBJ1-2, with D perhaps TRBD1 (5 bases). The CDR3 is made up of 13 amino acids. V dropped 3 bases and J dropped 8 bases, with 14 bases sitting between them. Germline V gene lookup returns CDR1 SGDLS and CDR2 YYNGEE. The CDR3, as DNA: TGTGCCAGCAGCGGTGGGGGGGATCCGGGCTACACCTTC. Its protein product is CASSGGGDPGYTF.

This chain uses TRBV11-2 with TRBJ2-1, with TRBD1 as a possible D gene (5 bases). The CDR3 has 19 residues. The germline V gene encodes CDR1 SGHAT and CDR2 FQNNGV. V was clipped by 1 base and J by 4 bases, with 23 bases between them. The CDR3 sequence: CASSLGGTARYAMYNEQFF. The DNA for the CDR3 is TGTGCCAGCAGCTTAGGGGGCACGGCCCGATATGCTATGTACAATGAGCAGTTCTTC.

The CDR3 region is CASSDSLAGNVYEQYF. CDR3 in DNA: TGTGCCAGCAGCGACAGCCTGGCAGGGAATGTATACGAGCAGTACTTC. The genes are TRBV5-4 and TRBJ2-7, with D perhaps TRBD1 (5 bases). V lost 4 bases to trimming and J lost 4 bases, with 21 bases between them. Germline V gene lookup returns CDR1 SGHNT and CDR2 YYREEE (reference sequence). There are 16 residues in the CDR3. The variable domain in full, with the rest retrieved from reference TRBV5-4 and TRBJ2-7, is ETGVTQSPTHLIKTRGQQVTLRCSSQSGHNTVSWYQQALGQGPQFIFQYYREEENGRGNFPPRFSGLQFPNYSSELNVNALELDDSALYLCASSDSLAGNVYEQYFGPGTRLTVT.

The chain couples TRBV7-9 to TRBJ2-7; the D is unclear. The CDR3 has 13 residues. Trimming shortened V by 3 bases and J by 5 bases, and 11 bases separated the two germline ends. The germline V gene encodes CDR1 SEHNR and CDR2 FQNEAQ (reference sequence). CDR3 loop: CASSFSSVDEQYF. The CDR3 bases are TGTGCCAGCAGCTTTAGTTCGGTTGACGAGCAGTACTTC.

The chain is built from TRBV28 and TRBJ1-2, with 7 bases identical to TRBD1. Trimming took 6 bases from V and 3 from J; bases not matched to a gene: 1. The CDR3 is made up of 12 amino acids. CDR1 is MDHEN, CDR2 SYDVKM, per germline. CDR3 nucleotide sequence: TGTGCCAGCAGCAGGGGGGACTATGGCTACACCTTC. The encoded protein is CASSRGDYGYTF.

In its sample, this clone was seen once. V usage is TRBV4-1 and J usage is TRBJ2-7; 8 bases agree with TRBD1. Trimming at V came to 1 base and at J to 2 bases, leaving 1 base not matched to a gene. CDR3 length equals 14 residues. Germline V gives CDR1 MGHRA, CDR2 YSYEKL. CDR3 loop: CASSQADRAYEQYF. Written as DNA, the CDR3 is TGCGCCAGCAGCCAAGCGGACAGGGCCTACGAGCAGTACTTC.